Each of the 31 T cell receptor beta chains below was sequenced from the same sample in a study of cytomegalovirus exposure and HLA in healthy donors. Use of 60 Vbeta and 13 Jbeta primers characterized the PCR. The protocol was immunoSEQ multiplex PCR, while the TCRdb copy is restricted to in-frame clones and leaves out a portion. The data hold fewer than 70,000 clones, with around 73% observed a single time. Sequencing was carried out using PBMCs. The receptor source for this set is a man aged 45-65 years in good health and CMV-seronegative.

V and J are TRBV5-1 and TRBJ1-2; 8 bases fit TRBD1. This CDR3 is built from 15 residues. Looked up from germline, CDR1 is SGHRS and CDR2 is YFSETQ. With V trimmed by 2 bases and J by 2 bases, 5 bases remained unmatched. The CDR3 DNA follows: TGCGCCAGCAGCTTAGGACAGGGACGAAACTATGGCTACACCTTC. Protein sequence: CASSLGQGRNYGYTF.

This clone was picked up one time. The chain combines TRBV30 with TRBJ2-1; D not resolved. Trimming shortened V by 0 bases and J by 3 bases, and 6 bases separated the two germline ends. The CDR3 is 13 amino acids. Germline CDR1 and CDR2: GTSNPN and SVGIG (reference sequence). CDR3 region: CAWSVRVYNEQFF. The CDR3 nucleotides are TGTGCCTGGAGTGTACGGGTCTACAATGAGCAGTTCTTC.

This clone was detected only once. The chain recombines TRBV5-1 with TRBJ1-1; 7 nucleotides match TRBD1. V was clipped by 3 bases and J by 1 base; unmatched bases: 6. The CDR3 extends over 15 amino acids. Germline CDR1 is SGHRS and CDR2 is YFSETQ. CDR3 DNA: TGCGCCAGCAGCTCAAAGGGGGCTCCGAACACTGAAGCTTTCTTT. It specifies CASSSKGAPNTEAFF.

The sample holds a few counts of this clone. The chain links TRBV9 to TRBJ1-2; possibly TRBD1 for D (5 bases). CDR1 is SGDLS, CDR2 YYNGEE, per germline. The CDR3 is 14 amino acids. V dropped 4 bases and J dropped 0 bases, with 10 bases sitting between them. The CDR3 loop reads CASSLGGANYGYTF. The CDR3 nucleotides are TGTGCCAGCAGCCTGGGGGGAGCTAACTATGGCTACACCTTC.

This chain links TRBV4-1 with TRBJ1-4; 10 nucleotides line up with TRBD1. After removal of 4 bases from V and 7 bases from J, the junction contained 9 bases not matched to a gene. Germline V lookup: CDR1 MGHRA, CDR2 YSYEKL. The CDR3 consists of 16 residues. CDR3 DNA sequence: TGCGCCAGCAGCCCGCTAGGGACAGGGGTTGGTGAAAAACTGTTTTTT. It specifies CASSPLGTGVGEKLFF.

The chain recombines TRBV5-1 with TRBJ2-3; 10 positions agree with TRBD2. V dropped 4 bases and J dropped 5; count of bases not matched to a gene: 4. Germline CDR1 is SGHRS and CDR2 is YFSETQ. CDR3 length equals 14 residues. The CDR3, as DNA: TGCGCCAGCAGCGGTACTAGCGGGGTAGATACGCAGTATTTT. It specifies CASSGTSGVDTQYF.

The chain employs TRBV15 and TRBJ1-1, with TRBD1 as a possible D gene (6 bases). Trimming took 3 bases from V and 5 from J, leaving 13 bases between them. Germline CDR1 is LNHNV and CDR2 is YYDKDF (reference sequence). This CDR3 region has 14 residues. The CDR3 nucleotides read TGTGCCACCAGCAGCGGACAGATCCGGACTGAAGCTTTCTTT. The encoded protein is CATSSGQIRTEAFF.

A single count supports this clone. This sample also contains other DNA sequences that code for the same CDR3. The CDR3 loop is CSVGDSSYEQYF. In DNA form, the CDR3 reads TGCAGCGTTGGGGACAGCTCCTACGAGCAGTACTTC. This rearrangement joins TRBV29-1 to TRBJ2-7, with TRBD1 identical over 7 bases. The CDR3 totals 12 residues. V was pared by 4 bases and J by 0 bases, with 0 bases of the junction left unmatched. The V gene's germline CDR1 is SQVTM and CDR2 ANQGSEA.

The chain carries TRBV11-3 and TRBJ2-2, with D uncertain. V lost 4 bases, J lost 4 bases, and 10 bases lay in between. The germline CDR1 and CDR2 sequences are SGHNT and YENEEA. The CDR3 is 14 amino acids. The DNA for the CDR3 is TGTGCCAGCAGCTCTCCCCCGGGCACCGGGGAGCTGTTTTTT. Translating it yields CASSSPPGTGELFF. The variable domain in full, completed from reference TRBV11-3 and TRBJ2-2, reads EAGVVQSPRYKIIEKKQPVAFWCNPISGHNTLYWYLQNLGQGPELLIRYENEEAVDDSQLPKDRFSAERLKGVDSTLKIQPAELGDSAVYLCASSSPPGTGELFFGEGSRLTVL.

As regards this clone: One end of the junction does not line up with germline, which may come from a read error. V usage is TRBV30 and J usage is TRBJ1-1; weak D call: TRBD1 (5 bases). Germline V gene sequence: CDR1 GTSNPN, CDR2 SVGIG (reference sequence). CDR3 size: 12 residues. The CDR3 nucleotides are TGTGCCTGGAGCAGGGAATTCGCTGAAACTTTCTTT. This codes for CAWSREFAETFF. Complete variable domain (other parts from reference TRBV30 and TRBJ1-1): SQTIHQWPATLVQPVGSPLSLECTVEGTSNPNLYWYRQAAGRGLQLLFYSVGIGQISSEVPQNLSASRPQDRQFILSSKKLLLSDSGFYLCAWSREFAETFFGQGTRLTVV.

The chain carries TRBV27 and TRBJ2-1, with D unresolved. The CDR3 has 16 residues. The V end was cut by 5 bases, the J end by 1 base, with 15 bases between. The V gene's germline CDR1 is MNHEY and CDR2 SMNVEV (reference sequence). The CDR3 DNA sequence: TGTGCCAGCAGTCCCTTGATGCTAGGATCCTACAATGAGCAGTTCTTC. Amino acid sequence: CASSPLMLGSYNEQFF.

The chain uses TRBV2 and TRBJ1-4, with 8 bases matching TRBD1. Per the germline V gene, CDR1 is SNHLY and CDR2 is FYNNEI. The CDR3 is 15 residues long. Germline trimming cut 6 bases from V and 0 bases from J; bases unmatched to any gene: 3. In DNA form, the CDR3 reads TGTGCCAGCAGAAGGGACAGGCCAACTAATGAAAAACTGTTTTTT. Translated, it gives CASRRDRPTNEKLFF.

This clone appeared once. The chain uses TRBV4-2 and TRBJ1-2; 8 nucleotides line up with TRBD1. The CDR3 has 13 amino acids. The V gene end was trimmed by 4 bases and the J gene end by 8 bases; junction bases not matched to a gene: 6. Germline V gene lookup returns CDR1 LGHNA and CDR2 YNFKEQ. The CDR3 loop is CASSPRTGQGYTF. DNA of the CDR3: TGTGCCAGCAGCCCCCGGACAGGGCAGGGCTACACCTTC.

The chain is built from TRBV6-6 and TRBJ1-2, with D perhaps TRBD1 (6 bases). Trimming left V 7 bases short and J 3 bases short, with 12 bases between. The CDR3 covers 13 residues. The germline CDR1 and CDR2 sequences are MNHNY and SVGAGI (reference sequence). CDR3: CASKDSFDYGYTF. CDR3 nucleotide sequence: TGTGCCAGCAAGGACAGCTTTGACTATGGCTACACCTTC.

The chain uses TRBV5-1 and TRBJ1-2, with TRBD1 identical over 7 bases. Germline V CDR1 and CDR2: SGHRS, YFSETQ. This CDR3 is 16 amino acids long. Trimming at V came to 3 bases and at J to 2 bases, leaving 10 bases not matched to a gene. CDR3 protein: CASSSGIGGRNYGYTF. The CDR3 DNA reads TGCGCCAGCAGCTCTGGTATAGGGGGCCGGAACTATGGCTACACCTTC.

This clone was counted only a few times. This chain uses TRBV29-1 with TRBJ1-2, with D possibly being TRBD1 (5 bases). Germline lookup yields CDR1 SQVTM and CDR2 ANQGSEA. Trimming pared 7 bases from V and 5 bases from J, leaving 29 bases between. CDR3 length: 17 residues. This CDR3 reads CSAGRPTNYRRVYGYTF. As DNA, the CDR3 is TGCAGCGCCGGCCGACCGACTAACTACAGGAGGGTGTATGGCTACACCTTC.

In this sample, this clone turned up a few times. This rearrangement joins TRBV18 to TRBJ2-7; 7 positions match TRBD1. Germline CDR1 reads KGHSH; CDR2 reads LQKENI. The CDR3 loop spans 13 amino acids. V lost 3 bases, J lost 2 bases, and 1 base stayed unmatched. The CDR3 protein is CASSPGQPYEQYF. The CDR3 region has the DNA TGTGCCAGCTCACCGGGACAGCCCTACGAGCAGTACTTC. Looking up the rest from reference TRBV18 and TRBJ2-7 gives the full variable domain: NAGVMQNPRHLVRRRGQEARLRCSPMKGHSHVYWYRQLPEEGLKFMVYLQKENIIDESGMPKERFSAEFPKEGPSILRIQQVVRGDSAAYFCASSPGQPYEQYFGPGTRLTVT.

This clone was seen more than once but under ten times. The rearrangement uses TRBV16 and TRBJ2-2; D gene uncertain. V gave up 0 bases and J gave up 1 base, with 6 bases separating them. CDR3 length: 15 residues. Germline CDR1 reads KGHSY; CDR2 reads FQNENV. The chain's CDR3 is CASSQSPQNTGELFF. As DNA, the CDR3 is TGTGCCAGCAGCCAATCTCCACAGAACACCGGGGAGCTGTTTTTT.

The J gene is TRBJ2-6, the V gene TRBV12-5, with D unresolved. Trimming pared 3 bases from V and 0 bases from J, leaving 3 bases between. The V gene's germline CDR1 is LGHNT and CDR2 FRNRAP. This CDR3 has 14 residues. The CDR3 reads CASGFYSGANVLTF. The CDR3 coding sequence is TGTGCTAGTGGTTTTTACTCTGGGGCCAACGTCCTGACTTTC.

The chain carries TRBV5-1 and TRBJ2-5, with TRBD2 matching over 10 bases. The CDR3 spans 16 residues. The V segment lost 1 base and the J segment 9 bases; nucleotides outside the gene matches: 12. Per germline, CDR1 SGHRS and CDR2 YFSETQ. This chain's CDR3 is CASSLTLTGSGGAQYF. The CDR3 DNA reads TGCGCCAGCAGCTTGACCTTAACAGGGAGCGGGGGGGCCCAGTACTTC.

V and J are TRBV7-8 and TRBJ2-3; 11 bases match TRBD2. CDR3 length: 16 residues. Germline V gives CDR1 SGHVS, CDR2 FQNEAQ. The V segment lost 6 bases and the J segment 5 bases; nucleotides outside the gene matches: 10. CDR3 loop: CASRRELAGDGDTQYF. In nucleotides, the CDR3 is TGTGCCAGCAGACGAGAACTAGCGGGGGACGGAGATACGCAGTATTTT.

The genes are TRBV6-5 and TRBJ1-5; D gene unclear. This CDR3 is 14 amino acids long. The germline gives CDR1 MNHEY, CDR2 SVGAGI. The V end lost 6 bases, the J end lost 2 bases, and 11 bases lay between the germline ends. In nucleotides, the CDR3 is TGTGCCAGCAGGCTACAGTGGCGCAATCAGCCCCAGCATTTT. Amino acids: CASRLQWRNQPQHF.

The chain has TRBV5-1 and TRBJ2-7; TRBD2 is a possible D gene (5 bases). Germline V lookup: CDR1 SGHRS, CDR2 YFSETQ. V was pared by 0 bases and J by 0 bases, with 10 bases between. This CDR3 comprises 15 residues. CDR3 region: CASSLVSGNSYEQYF. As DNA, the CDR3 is TGCGCCAGCAGCTTGGTTTCCGGGAACTCCTACGAGCAGTACTTC.

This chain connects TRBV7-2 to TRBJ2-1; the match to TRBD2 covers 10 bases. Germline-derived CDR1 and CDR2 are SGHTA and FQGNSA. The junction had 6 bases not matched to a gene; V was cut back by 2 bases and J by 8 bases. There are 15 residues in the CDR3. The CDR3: CASSLQPSGGYEQFF. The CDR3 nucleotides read TGTGCCAGCAGCTTACAGCCTAGCGGGGGCTATGAGCAGTTCTTC.

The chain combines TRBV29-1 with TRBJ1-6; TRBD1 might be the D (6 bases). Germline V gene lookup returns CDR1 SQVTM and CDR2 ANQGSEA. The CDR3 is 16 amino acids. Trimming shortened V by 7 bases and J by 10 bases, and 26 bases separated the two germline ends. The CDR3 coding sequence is TGCAGCGCGAGGGGGGGGGTCGGGGGTTCTGTCTCACCCCTCCACTTT. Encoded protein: CSARGGVGGSVSPLHF.

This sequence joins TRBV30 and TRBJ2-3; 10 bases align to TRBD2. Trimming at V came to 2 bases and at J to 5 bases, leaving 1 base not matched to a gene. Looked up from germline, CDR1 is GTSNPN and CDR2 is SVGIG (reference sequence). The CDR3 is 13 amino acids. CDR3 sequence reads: CAWSSSGGDTQYF. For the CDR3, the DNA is TGTGCCTGGAGTTCTAGCGGGGGAGATACGCAGTATTTT.

In DNA, the CDR3 is TGTGCCAGCAGCTTAGGAGACCTACACCCAATGAACACTGAAGCTTTCTTT. Amino acid sequence: CASSLGDLHPMNTEAFF. The rearrangement uses TRBV5-4 and TRBJ1-1; D remains ambiguous. V lost 2 bases and J lost 0, with 17 bases in between. The CDR3 has 17 amino acids. Per germline, CDR1 SGHNT and CDR2 YYREEE (reference sequence). The variable domain in full, with the rest retrieved from reference TRBV5-4 and TRBJ1-1, is ETGVTQSPTHLIKTRGQQVTLRCSSQSGHNTVSWYQQALGQGPQFIFQYYREEENGRGNFPPRFSGLQFPNYSSELNVNALELDDSALYLCASSLGDLHPMNTEAFFGQGTRLTVV.

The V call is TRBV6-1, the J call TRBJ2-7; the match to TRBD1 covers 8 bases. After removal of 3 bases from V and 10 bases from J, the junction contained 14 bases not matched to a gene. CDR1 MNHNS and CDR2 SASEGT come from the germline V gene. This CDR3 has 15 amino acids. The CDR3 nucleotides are TGTGCCAGCAGTGAGGGGACAGGTACGACTAGGGGACAGTACTTC. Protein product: CASSEGTGTTRGQYF.

CDR3 protein: CASSGGRGGSPLHF. The CDR3 nucleotides read TGTGCCAGCAGTGGGGGACGGGGAGGCTCACCCCTCCACTTT. V usage is TRBV6-1 and J usage is TRBJ1-6; tentative D call: TRBD1 (5 bases). The germline V gene has CDR1 MNHNS and CDR2 SASEGT. The CDR3 has 14 amino acids. V lost 4 bases to trimming and J lost 10 bases, with 14 bases between them.

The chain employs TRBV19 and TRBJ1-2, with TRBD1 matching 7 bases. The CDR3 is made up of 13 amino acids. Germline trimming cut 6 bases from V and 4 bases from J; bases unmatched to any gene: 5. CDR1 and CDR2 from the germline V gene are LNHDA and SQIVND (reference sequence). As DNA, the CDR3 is TGTGCCAGTAGCCCGACAGGGTTCTATGGCTACACCTTC. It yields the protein CASSPTGFYGYTF.

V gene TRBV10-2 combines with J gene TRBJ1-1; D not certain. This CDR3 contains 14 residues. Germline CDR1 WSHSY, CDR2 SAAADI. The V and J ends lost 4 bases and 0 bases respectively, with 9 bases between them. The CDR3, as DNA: TGCGCCAGCAGTGCCCCGGTTATGAACACTGAAGCTTTCTTT. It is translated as CASSAPVMNTEAFF.